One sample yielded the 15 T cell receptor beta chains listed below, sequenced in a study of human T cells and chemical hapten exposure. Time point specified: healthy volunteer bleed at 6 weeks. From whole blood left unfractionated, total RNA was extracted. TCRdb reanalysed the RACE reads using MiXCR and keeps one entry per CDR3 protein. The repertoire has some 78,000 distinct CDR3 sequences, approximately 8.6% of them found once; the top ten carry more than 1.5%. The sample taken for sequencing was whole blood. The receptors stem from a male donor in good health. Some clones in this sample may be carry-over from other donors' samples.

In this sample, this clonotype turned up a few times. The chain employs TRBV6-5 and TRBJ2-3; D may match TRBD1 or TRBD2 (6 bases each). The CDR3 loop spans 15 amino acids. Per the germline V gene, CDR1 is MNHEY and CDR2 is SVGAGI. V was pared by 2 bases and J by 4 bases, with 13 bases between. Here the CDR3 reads CASSYHPRGPDTQYF. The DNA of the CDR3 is TGTGCCAGCAGTTACCATCCTCGGGGGCCAGATACGCAGTATTTT.

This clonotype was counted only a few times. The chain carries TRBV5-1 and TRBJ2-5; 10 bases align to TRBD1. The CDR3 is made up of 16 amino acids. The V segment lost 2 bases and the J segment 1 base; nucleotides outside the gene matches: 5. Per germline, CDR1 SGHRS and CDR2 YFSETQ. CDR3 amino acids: CASSFFWTGGQETQYF. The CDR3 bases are TGCGCCAGCAGCTTTTTCTGGACAGGGGGCCAAGAGACCCAGTACTTC.

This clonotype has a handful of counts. In DNA form, the CDR3 reads TGCGCCAGCAGCTTGGGGCACTCTAGCACAGATACGCAGTATTTT. This codes for CASSLGHSSTDTQYF. The V call is TRBV5-1, the J call TRBJ2-3; D gene ambiguous. Trimming took off 0 bases at V and 0 bases at J, with 8 bases between the two ends. The CDR3 has 15 amino acids. Germline V gives CDR1 SGHRS, CDR2 YFSETQ.

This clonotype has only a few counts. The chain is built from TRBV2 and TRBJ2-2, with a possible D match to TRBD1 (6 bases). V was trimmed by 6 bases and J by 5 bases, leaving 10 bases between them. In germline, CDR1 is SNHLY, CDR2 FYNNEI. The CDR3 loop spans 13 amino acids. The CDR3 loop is CASRVQGTGELFF. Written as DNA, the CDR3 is TGTGCCAGCAGAGTACAGGGTACCGGGGAGCTGTTTTTT.

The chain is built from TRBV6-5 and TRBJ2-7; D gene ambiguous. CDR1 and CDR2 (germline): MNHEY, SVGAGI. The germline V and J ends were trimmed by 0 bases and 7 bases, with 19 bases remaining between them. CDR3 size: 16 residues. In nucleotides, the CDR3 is TGTGCCAGCAGTTACTCGAATTTCGGAAGCTTTGGGGAGCAGTACTTC. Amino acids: CASSYSNFGSFGEQYF.

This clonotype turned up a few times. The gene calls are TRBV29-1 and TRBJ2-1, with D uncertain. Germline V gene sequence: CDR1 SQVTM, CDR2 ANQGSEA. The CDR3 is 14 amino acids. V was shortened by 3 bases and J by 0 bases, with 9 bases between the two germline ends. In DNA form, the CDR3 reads TGCAGCGTTGAGGACCGTAGCTCCTACAATGAGCAGTTCTTC. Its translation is CSVEDRSSYNEQFF.

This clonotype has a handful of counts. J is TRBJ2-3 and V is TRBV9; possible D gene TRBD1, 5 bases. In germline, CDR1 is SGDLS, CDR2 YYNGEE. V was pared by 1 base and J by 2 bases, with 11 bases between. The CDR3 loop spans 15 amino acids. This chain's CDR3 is CASSVSGQITDTQYF. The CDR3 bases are TGTGCCAGCAGCGTATCCGGACAAATCACAGATACGCAGTATTTT.

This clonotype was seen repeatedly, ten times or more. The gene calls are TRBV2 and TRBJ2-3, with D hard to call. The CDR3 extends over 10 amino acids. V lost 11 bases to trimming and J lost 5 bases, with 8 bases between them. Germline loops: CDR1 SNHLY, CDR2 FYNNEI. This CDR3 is CAYMGDTQYF. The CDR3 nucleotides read TGTGCCTATATGGGAGATACGCAGTATTTT. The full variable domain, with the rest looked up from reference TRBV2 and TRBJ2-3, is EPEVTQTPSHQVTQMGQEVILRCVPISNHLYFYWYRQILGQKVEFLVSFYNNEISEKSEIFDDQFSVERPDGSNFTLKIRSTKLEDSAMYFCAYMGDTQYFGPGTRLTVL.

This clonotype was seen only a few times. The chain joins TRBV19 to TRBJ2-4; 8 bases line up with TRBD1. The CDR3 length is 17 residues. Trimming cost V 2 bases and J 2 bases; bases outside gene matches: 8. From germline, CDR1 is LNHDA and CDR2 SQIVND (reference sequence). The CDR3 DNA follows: TGTGCCAGTAGTATACTGAGCAGGGGGCTAACCAAAAACATTCAGTACTTC. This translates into CASSILSRGLTKNIQYF.

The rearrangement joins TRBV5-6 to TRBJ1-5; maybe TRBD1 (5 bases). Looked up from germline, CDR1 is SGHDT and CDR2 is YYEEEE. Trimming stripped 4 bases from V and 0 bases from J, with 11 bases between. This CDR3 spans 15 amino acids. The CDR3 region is CASSDGTASNQPQHF. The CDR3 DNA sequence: TGTGCCAGCAGCGATGGGACCGCTAGCAATCAGCCCCAGCATTTT.

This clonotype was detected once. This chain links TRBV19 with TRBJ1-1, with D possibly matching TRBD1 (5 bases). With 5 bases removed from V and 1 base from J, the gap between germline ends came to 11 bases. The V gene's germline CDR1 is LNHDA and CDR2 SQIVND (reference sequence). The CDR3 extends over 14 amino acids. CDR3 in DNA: TGTGCCAGTAGTCCCAGGACAAGGAACACTGAAGCTTTCTTT. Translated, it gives CASSPRTRNTEAFF.

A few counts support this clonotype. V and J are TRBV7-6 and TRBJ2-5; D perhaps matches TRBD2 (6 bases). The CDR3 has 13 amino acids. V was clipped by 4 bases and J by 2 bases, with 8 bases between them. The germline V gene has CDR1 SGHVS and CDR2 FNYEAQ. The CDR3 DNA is TGTGCCAGCAGCTACGGGACTCAAGAGACCCAGTACTTC. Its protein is CASSYGTQETQYF.

DNA for the CDR3: TGTGCCAGTACGCCGACAGGGGACAATGAGCAGTTCTTC. Its translation is CASTPTGDNEQFF. V usage is TRBV7-8 and J usage is TRBJ2-1; 8 bases are a match to TRBD1. CDR1 SGHVS and CDR2 FQNEAQ come from the germline V gene. This CDR3 spans 13 amino acids. V shed 9 bases and J 5 bases; nucleotides not matched to a gene: 6.

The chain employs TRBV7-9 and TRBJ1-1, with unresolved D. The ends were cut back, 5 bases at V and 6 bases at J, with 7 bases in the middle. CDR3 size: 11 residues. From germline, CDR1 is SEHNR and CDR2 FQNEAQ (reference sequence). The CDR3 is CASSPGAEAFF. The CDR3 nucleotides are TGTGCCAGCAGCCCCGGCGCTGAAGCTTTCTTT.

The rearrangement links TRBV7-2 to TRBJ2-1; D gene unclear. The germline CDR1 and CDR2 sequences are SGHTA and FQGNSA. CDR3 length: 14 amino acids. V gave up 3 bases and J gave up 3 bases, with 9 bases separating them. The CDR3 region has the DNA TGTGCCAGCAGCTTGGACCAAAACTACAATGAGCAGTTCTTC. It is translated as CASSLDQNYNEQFF.